Listed here are 6 T cell receptor beta chains from one sample, sequenced in a study of blood T cells in healthy people across ages. Through a sample-barcoded 5' primer and a J-beta primer mix, a second PCR was run for about 6 to 12 cycles. TCRdb re-called the 5' RACE reads through MiXCR, storing one row per CDR3 protein. The table lists approximately 800,000 distinct CDR3 sequences, roughly three fifths of them singletons. The specimen was blood. These TCRs come from a man aged 35 to 55 in good health.

V usage is TRBV5-1 and J usage is TRBJ1-4; the D gene is possibly TRBD1 (5 bases). The CDR3 has 13 amino acids. V was clipped by 0 bases and J by 7 bases, with 7 bases between them. CDR1 and CDR2 from the germline V gene are SGHRS and YFSETQ. CDR3 bases: TGCGCCAGCAGCTTGGGACAGCTTGAAAAACTGTTTTTT. The encoded protein is CASSLGQLEKLFF.

The chain combines TRBV4-1 with TRBJ2-5; D call uncertain. The CDR3 covers 14 residues. V was shortened by 4 bases and J by 1 base, with 10 bases between the two germline ends. Germline V lookup: CDR1 MGHRA, CDR2 YSYEKL. Here the CDR3 DNA reads TGCGCCAGCAGCCTTGACTGGACCCAAGAGACCCAGTACTTC. This translates into CASSLDWTQETQYF.

In this sample, this clonotype turned up a few times. The rearrangement links TRBV20-1 to TRBJ2-7; D is possibly TRBD1 or TRBD2 (5 bases each). The V gene's germline CDR1 is DFQATT and CDR2 SNEGSKA (reference sequence). Trimming removed 5 bases from V and 0 bases from J, with 11 bases in between. This CDR3 spans 13 amino acids. In DNA, the CDR3 is TGCAGTGCTCGACCCGGGACCTCCTACGAGCAGTACTTC. Amino acid sequence: CSARPGTSYEQYF.

CDR3 nucleotide sequence: TGTGCCAGCAGCCTTACGACAGGACCCTACAATGAGCAGTTCTTC. It codes for CASSLTTGPYNEQFF. The chain is built from TRBV11-2 and TRBJ2-1, with a weak D call TRBD1 (6 bases). Germline V CDR1 and CDR2: SGHAT, FQNNGV. Trimming cost V 5 bases and J 2 bases, with 13 bases left between them. This CDR3 is built from 15 residues.

This clonotype was counted many times. J is TRBJ2-7 and V is TRBV6-5, with 8 positions matching TRBD1. From germline, CDR1 is MNHEY and CDR2 SVGAGI. V gave up 6 bases and J gave up 2 bases; unmatched junction bases: 3. This CDR3 spans 13 amino acids. The CDR3 is CASRDRGPYEQYF. The DNA for the CDR3 is TGTGCCAGCAGAGACAGGGGCCCCTACGAGCAGTACTTC.

The chain employs TRBV5-1 and TRBJ2-7; TRBD1 is a possible D gene (6 bases). Trimming left V 2 bases short and J 0 bases short, with 15 bases between. This CDR3 is 16 amino acids long. Germline CDR1 reads SGHRS; CDR2 reads YFSETQ. CDR3 sequence reads: CASSFHRELNSYEQYF. CDR3 nucleotide sequence: TGCGCCAGCAGCTTCCACAGGGAACTAAACTCCTACGAGCAGTACTTC.